This TCR beta chain stems from a study of radiotherapy plus CTLA-4 blockade in lung cancer. Study information: The study recorded objective responses in roughly 20% of patients and disease control in 31%.

V was pared by 7 bases and J by 10 bases, with 14 bases of the junction left unmatched. There are 16 residues in the CDR3. Germline loops: CDR1 SNHLY, CDR2 FYNNEI. Profiling relied on immunoSEQ multiplex PCR, and the TCRdb table lists in-frame clones only, not all of them. This table holds tens of thousands of clones, 78% found once. The TCR sequence derives from a human donor with non-small cell lung cancer who had stable disease on radiotherapy plus ipilimumab. This sequence joins TRBV2 and TRBJ1-6; 9 positions agree with TRBD1. The specimen was peripheral blood, collected from a patient treated with radiotherapy plus ipilimumab. The CDR3 loop is CASKAGTGLGGSPLHF. The DNA of the CDR3 is TGTGCCAGCAAGGCCGGGACAGGGCTAGGAGGGTCACCCCTCCACTTT.